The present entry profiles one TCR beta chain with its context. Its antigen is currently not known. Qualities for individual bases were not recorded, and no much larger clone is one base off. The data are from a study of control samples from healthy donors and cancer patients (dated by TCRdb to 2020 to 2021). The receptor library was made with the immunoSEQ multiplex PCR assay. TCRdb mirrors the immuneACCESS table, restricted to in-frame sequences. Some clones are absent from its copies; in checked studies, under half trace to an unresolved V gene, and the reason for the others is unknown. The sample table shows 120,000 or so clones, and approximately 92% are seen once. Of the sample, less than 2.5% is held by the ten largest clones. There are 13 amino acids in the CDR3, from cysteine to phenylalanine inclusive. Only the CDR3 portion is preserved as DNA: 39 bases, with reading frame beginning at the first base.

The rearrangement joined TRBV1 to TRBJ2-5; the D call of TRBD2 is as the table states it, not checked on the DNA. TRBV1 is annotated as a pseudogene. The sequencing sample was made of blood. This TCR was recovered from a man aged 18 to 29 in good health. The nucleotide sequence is TGCACCAGCAGGCTAGAGGGACAAGAGACCCAGTACTTC. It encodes CTSRLEGQETQYF.